This passage covers 20 T cell receptor beta chains from one sample sequenced in a study of blood T cells in healthy people across ages. Primed by a sample-barcoded 5' primer and a J-beta primer mix, a second PCR proceeded for about 6 to 12 cycles. A single record per CDR3 protein comes from TCRdb applying MiXCR to the 5' RACE reads. This table has over a million distinct CDR3 sequences, 35% to 45% appearing once. The sample taken for sequencing was blood. The receptors come from a woman younger than 35 in good health.

This chain links TRBV20-1 with TRBJ2-3; D call uncertain. Germline-derived CDR1 and CDR2 are DFQATT and SNEGSKA (reference sequence). This CDR3 is 13 amino acids long. With 5 bases removed from V and 6 bases from J, the gap between germline ends came to 15 bases. The CDR3 spells CSAAPPAADTQYF. The CDR3 DNA reads TGCAGTGCTGCCCCCCCGGCGGCTGATACGCAGTATTTT.

The chain has TRBV20-1 and TRBJ2-7; 7 nucleotides match TRBD1. The CDR3 is made up of 14 amino acids. Trimming at V came to 5 bases and at J to 1 base, leaving 8 bases not matched to a gene. The germline V gene encodes CDR1 DFQATT and CDR2 SNEGSKA (reference sequence). CDR3 region: CSAERQGQSYEQYF. Here the CDR3 DNA reads TGCAGTGCTGAGAGACAGGGCCAGTCCTACGAGCAGTACTTC.

The chain uses TRBV6-5 and TRBJ2-4; weak D call: TRBD1 (6 bases). Trimming pared 2 bases from V and 8 bases from J, leaving 10 bases between. Germline V gives CDR1 MNHEY, CDR2 SVGAGI. The CDR3 extends over 13 amino acids. Written as DNA, the CDR3 is TGTGCCAGCAGTTACGACAGGAAAGACATTCAGTACTTC. It yields the protein CASSYDRKDIQYF.

A single count supports this clonotype. Relative to the germline gene, one junction end is altered; a read error may explain this. The rearrangement uses TRBV5-6 and TRBJ2-3, with 7 bases matching TRBD1. The CDR3 runs to 14 residues. CDR1 and CDR2 from the germline V gene are SGHDT and YYEEEE. This CDR3 reads CAGSETGAGDTQYF. In nucleotides, the CDR3 is TGTGCCGGCAGCGAAACAGGGGCGGGAGATACGCAGTATTTT.

The chain joins TRBV7-9 to TRBJ2-7; 11 nucleotides line up with TRBD2. CDR1 is SEHNR, CDR2 FQNEAQ, per germline (reference sequence). V dropped 5 bases and J dropped 3; count of bases not matched to a gene: 6. The CDR3 is 15 residues long. This CDR3 reads CASSVSGTSGYEQYF. The CDR3 nucleotides read TGTGCCAGCAGCGTATCCGGGACTAGCGGCTACGAGCAGTACTTC.

This sequence joins TRBV4-1 and TRBJ2-1; 9 positions agree with TRBD2. Germline CDR1 MGHRA, CDR2 YSYEKL. The J segment lost 10 bases and the V segment lost 1 base, leaving 20 bases of the junction unmatched. This CDR3 contains 19 residues. This CDR3 reads CASSQVSRLAGNSPKEQFF. CDR3 bases: TGCGCCAGCAGCCAAGTCAGTAGGCTAGCGGGGAATTCCCCCAAGGAGCAGTTCTTC.

The rearrangement uses TRBV7-6 and TRBJ2-4; D may be TRBD2 (6 bases). The CDR3 totals 18 residues. The V end was cut by 3 bases, the J end by 0 bases, with 18 bases between. Per the germline V gene, CDR1 is SGHVS and CDR2 is FNYEAQ. CDR3 coding DNA: TGTGCCAGCAGCTTCCCGTCCCGCGGGAACCTAGCCAAAAACATTCAGTACTTC. Protein: CASSFPSRGNLAKNIQYF.

Regarding this clonotype: It may be a read error: a sequence one base away is much more abundant. J is TRBJ2-3 and V is TRBV25-1, with 9 nucleotides matching TRBD2. Germline loops: CDR1 MGHDK, CDR2 SYGVNS. The CDR3 has 19 amino acids. The CDR3 nucleotides read TGTGCCTGCAGTGGGTTCATCGGACTAGCGACGCCCACCAGAGATACGCAGTATTTT. Protein: CACSGFIGLATPTRDTQYF. The entire variable domain, with the rest obtained from reference TRBV25-1 and TRBJ2-3, is as follows: EADIYQTPRYLVIGTGKKITLECSQTMGHDKMYWYQQDPGMELHLIHYSYGVNSTEKGDLSSESTVSRIRTEHFPLTLESARPSHTSQYLCACSGFIGLATPTRDTQYFGPGTRLTVL.

V and J are TRBV4-3 and TRBJ2-6; 10 nucleotides align to TRBD1. In germline, CDR1 is LGHNA, CDR2 YSLEER. The CDR3 extends over 19 amino acids. The trim removed 4 bases at V and 0 bases at J, leaving 9 bases unmatched. The CDR3 sequence is CASSRKTGGADSGANVLTF. In nucleotides, the CDR3 is TGCGCCAGCAGCCGAAAGACAGGGGGCGCCGACTCTGGGGCCAACGTCCTGACTTTC.

The sample holds a few counts of this clonotype. V usage is TRBV29-1 and J usage is TRBJ1-4; D is possibly TRBD1 (5 bases). The CDR3 contains 10 residues. From germline, CDR1 is SQVTM and CDR2 ANQGSEA. V dropped 1 base and J dropped 14 bases, with 8 bases sitting between them. As DNA, the CDR3 is TGCAGCGTTGAAGCAGGGTTCCTGTTTTTT. Amino acids: CSVEAGFLFF.

Concerning this clonotype: A much larger clone lies a single base off, so this may be a read error. The rearrangement uses TRBV6-2 or TRBV6-3 and TRBJ2-7; D is ambiguous. V lost 7 bases and J lost 7, with 17 bases in between. Germline CDR1 and CDR2: MNHEY and SVGEGT. The CDR3 length is 13 residues. The CDR3, as DNA: TGTGCCAGCAAAAGGCCATCCTACAATGAGCAGTACTTC. This sequence encodes CASKRPSYNEQYF.

This clonotype appeared many times. The V and J genes are TRBV10-3 and TRBJ1-1; D gene ambiguous. Germline lookup yields CDR1 ENHRY and CDR2 SYGVKD. This CDR3 has 13 amino acids. The V end was cut by 11 bases, the J end by 1 base, with 14 bases between. CDR3: CAAGGRANTEAFF. Written as DNA, the CDR3 is TGTGCCGCCGGCGGGCGAGCGAACACTGAAGCTTTCTTT.

This clonotype was found a few times. CDR3 residues: CASSLFSGTDEQYF. The CDR3 DNA follows: TGTGCCAGCAGCTTATTTTCGGGTACAGACGAGCAGTACTTC. The chain combines TRBV7-2 with TRBJ2-7, with unresolved D. Deletions cut 2 bases from V and 5 bases from J, with 13 bases between. This CDR3 has 14 amino acids. Germline assignment: CDR1 SGHTA and CDR2 FQGNSA.

The chain has TRBV4-3 and TRBJ1-1; no definite D call. Trimming stripped 2 bases from V and 0 bases from J, with 7 bases between. Per the germline V gene, CDR1 is LGHNA and CDR2 is YSLEER. The CDR3 covers 14 residues. Here the CDR3 reads CASSQQRMNTEAFF. The CDR3 nucleotides read TGCGCCAGCAGCCAACAGAGAATGAACACTGAAGCTTTCTTT.

The chain recombines TRBV6-1 with TRBJ2-1, with D uncertain. Looked up from germline, CDR1 is MNHNS and CDR2 is SASEGT. This CDR3 region has 12 residues. The V gene lost 10 bases and the J gene lost 0 bases, with 7 bases spanning the gap. The CDR3 protein is CANMFSYNEQFF. The CDR3 DNA sequence: TGTGCCAACATGTTCTCCTACAATGAGCAGTTCTTC.

The V gene is TRBV20-1, the J gene TRBJ1-5, with D possibly TRBD1 on 6 matching bases. The CDR3 is made up of 14 amino acids. V dropped 3 bases and J dropped 4 bases, with 13 bases sitting between them. Per the germline V gene, CDR1 is DFQATT and CDR2 is SNEGSKA (reference sequence). The CDR3 loop reads CSARGAGINQPQHF. CDR3 nucleotides: TGCAGTGCTAGGGGGGCGGGGATTAATCAGCCCCAGCATTTT.

The chain employs TRBV12-3 or TRBV12-4 and TRBJ2-5, with a weak D call TRBD2 (5 bases). The CDR3 spans 13 residues. V gave up 5 bases and J gave up 5 bases, with 12 bases separating them. CDR3 in DNA: TGTGCCAGCAGTCGAGGGCCTCTGGAGACCCAGTACTTC. Its protein product is CASSRGPLETQYF.

V gene TRBV4-3 combines with J gene TRBJ1-6, with a weak D call TRBD1 (6 bases). The CDR3 extends over 16 amino acids. V was cut by 1 base and J by 8 bases, with 15 bases left in between. Germline V CDR1 and CDR2: LGHNA, YSLEER. The CDR3 DNA sequence: TGCGCCAGCAGCCAAGCCCTCAGGGGAGGGGATTCACCCCTCCACTTT. It is translated as CASSQALRGGDSPLHF.

The gene calls are TRBV5-1 and TRBJ2-1; 12 bases map to TRBD2. Germline V CDR1 and CDR2: SGHRS, YFSETQ. The CDR3 loop spans 18 amino acids. J lost 8 bases, V lost 0 bases, and 12 bases had no gene match. The CDR3 region has the DNA TGCGCCAGCAGCTTGGGCCTCAGACTAGCGGGGGACAACGATGAGCAGTTCTTC. Protein product: CASSLGLRLAGDNDEQFF.

This clonotype was seen more than once but under ten times. The chain links TRBV5-6 to TRBJ2-7, with 7 bases fitting TRBD1. This CDR3 is built from 14 residues. V lost 2 bases to trimming and J lost 2 bases; unmatched junction nucleotides: 4. Germline V gene sequence: CDR1 SGHDT, CDR2 YYEEEE. CDR3 protein: CASSLWDSPYEQYF. In nucleotides, the CDR3 is TGTGCCAGCAGCTTATGGGACAGCCCCTACGAGCAGTACTTC.